This T cell receptor beta chain was captured by sequencing in a study of cytomegalovirus exposure and HLA in healthy donors (dated by TCRdb to the late 2010s). For the study in its entirety: In an earlier analysis of under 600 of the donors, 276 Gb of sequence data and 100 million or so unique TCR beta sequences from about 179 million T cells were reported. About 280 gigabases of sequencing data and 70 million to 95 million unique TCR sequences made up an early release that covered approximately 650 HLA-typed donors. Of the roughly 400 genotyped donors, approximately 83% fell in the genetic ancestry cluster associated with self-reported Caucasian donors. The study aimed to test whether signatures of past pathogen exposure could be identified by cataloging public T cell receptors. The T cell repertoires of 670 or so subjects were profiled by immunosequencing and related to cytomegalovirus serostatus. In addition to the first cohort of roughly 700 subjects, a separate validation cohort of 120 different subjects was used. To predict cytomegalovirus infection status, the study brought together high-throughput TCR immunosequencing, statistical association of individual TCRs with disease status, and machine learning. A later analysis re-examined previously published TCR beta repertoires from 600 to 700 donors and added high-resolution HLA genotyping to investigate patterns of TCR occurrence. Rather than drawing on any new phenotypic data, the later analysis identified candidate immune exposures from TCR beta sequences and the way those sequences occurred across donors. An earlier analysis of 587 of the donors applied high-throughput TCR beta sequencing to assess whether each TCR beta V gene segment acted as functional or pseudogenic. Donor age, sex, ethnicity and CMV serostatus were compiled together with the repertoire data. A later genetic analysis took genome-wide SNP genotypes for about three fifths of the 666 donors and used that subset as a discovery cohort. Every repertoire in the discovery cohort had been generated on one and the same sequencing platform. HLA typing included class I and class II loci at four-digit resolution. The number of donors typed differed by locus, with about 629-630 for A, B, C, DRB1 and DQB1, approximately 500 for DQA1, 600 to 610 for DPA1, and about 450 for DPB1. Roughly 5 DR-DQ haplotypes were treated as single units for association and clustering because of strong linkage in the cohort. On average, around 200,000 unique TCR beta nucleotide sequences were sequenced per donor among a few hundred genotyped donors of the cohort, with about 17% of those sequences being non-productive. Overall results and qualifications from the work: Sequencing depth was assumed to be roughly uniform across donors in the presence/absence analyses, though that assumption may not hold. A later analysis found that most CMV-associated TCR beta chains appeared HLA-restricted, with HLA associations seemingly driven largely by CMV exposure. A later analysis found that TCR association rates varied across HLA loci, with DRB1 alleles showing the most associated TCRs and HLA-C alleles the fewest. Because the 87-base-pair reads could not distinguish some IMGT-functional V segments, including TRBV6-2 and TRBV6-3, those segments were excluded. V-gene and J-gene trimming of TCR beta chains was associated with a missense DCLRE1C variant in a later genetic analysis, and the association was replicated in an independent cohort. A further reported finding was that TCR beta sequences accurately predicted the HLA-A and HLA-B alleles for most subjects in the first cohort. Because HLA typing was unavailable for some donors at each locus, only the typed subset was used in association tests. The authors suggested that the approach could potentially be generalized to other disease states and immunological phenotypes. Correlated functional status among segregating V segments might reflect linkage disequilibrium, but an unknown experimental factor could not be ruled out. The only immune exposure information available for the cohort was CMV serostatus. In the study, approximately 160 TCR beta chains were listed as associated with cytomegalovirus. Compared with equally common non-associated chains, HLA-associated TCR beta chains in a later analysis were more clonally expanded and had lower generation probabilities. In vitro tests confirmed that a few of the cytomegalovirus-associated TCR beta chains recognize cytomegalovirus antigens. Cytomegalovirus status was reported to be diagnosed by the classifier with high specificity and sensitivity in both the original and validation cohorts. In this cohort, only TCR beta chains were sequenced, and detectable features were limited by the absence of alpha or paired-chain data. Specific HLA alleles were associated with roughly 16,000 TCR beta sequences at a false discovery rate of 0.05 in a later analysis. Most TCR sequences were observed very rarely across donors, whereas some public TCRs were present in many individuals. According to a later analysis, parvovirus B19, influenza, CMV and Epstein-Barr virus appeared linked to several top co-occurrence clusters. When HLA alleles, especially DR and DQ, strongly co-occurred, TCR associations were difficult to assign to individual alleles. A later genetic analysis reported fewer N-insertions in productive TCRs among donors in an Asian-associated ancestry cluster than the roughly 690-donor mean. A group of highly shared sequence variants was considered likely to be a technical artifact of the sequencing pipeline. The earlier analysis of a few hundred of the donors excluded seventeen rarely observed V segments, including chromosome 9 orphons, because counts were too low. In an earlier analysis of 450 to 750 of the donors, most TCR beta V segments appeared in productive rearrangements about 90% or about 30% of the time, broadly matching IMGT annotations.

The cohort consisted of 670 or so healthy bone marrow donors. Cohort members were all nominally healthy when sampled, although unrecorded immune exposures were likely present. The donor was CMV seronegative and was included in the group of 352 seronegative cohort members. Every donor gave a peripheral blood sample, and the peripheral blood mononuclear cells from that sample were used for TCR beta sequencing. The Qiagen DNeasy Blood Extraction Kit was used to extract genomic DNA from the blood cell samples. Of note for this clone: Its binding antigen is unknown. The germline gene is not matched at one end of the junction; a read error may be the cause.

Libraries were built with the immunoSEQ multiplex PCR assay. For the multiplex PCR, a mixture combining 60 forward primers for TCR Vbeta segments and 13 reverse primers for TCR Jbeta segments was used. A multiplex PCR assay on genomic DNA amplified the CDR3 region of rearranged TCR beta genes. On the Illumina HiSeq System, the amplified TCR beta libraries were sequenced as 87-base-pair reads. In the source study's methods: Across the 500 to 700 repertoires, a later analysis counted around 80 million unique TCR beta chains, 8.5 million to 12 million of which were shared by at least two donors. Raw reads were error-corrected and collapsed into unique sequences by a nearest-neighbor algorithm in which closely related sequences were merged to remove PCR and sequencing errors. To assign V, D and J gene segments, CDR3 sequences were aligned to IMGT reference sequences. Each retained sequence needed at least a six-nucleotide match to both a V gene segment and a J gene segment. A rearrangement counted as productive if the CDR3 had no stop codons and remained in frame with V and J, and every other rearrangement counted as non-productive. Following IMGT convention, CDR3 was defined as the stretch from the second conserved V-encoded cysteine to the conserved J-encoded phenylalanine. The earlier analysis of around 640 of the donors excluded sequences that lacked an unambiguous match to a single V gene segment. In an earlier analysis of around 590 of the donors, a V segment was called functional when productive rearrangements were above 56.7%, and segregating when the standard deviation between donors exceeded 5%. A statistical classification framework was developed to diagnose cytomegalovirus status using the catalog of TCR beta chain sequences. V and J gene assignment, in a later analysis, came from comparing TCR nucleotide sequences with IMGT/GENE-DB human TR gene sequences. Using the TCRdist pipeline, a later analysis assigned CDR3 sequences along with most-parsimonious VDJ recombination scenarios. A later analysis defined each TCR beta chain by its CDR3 amino acid sequence plus V-gene family, and excluded reads lacking a unique V-gene family. A later analysis removed 500 to 600 highly shared, low-generation-probability nucleotide sequences to deal with suspected cross-contamination and a sequencing artifact. For each public chain, a later analysis derived a clonal expansion index from normalized ranks of inferred template counts within each repertoire. In a later analysis, generation probabilities were computed using a VDJ recombination model fitted to out-of-frame rearrangements, and the results were checked against IGoR. In a later analysis, TCR-TCR, TCR-HLA and TCR-CMV co-occurrence was scored with hypergeometric tests, and a repertoire-size bias correction was applied to TCR pairs. To estimate false discovery rates, a later analysis permuted the HLA or CMV assignments 20 times. In a later analysis, co-occurring TCRs were grouped using DBSCAN, with TCRdist sequence similarity added in when clustering inside HLA-allele-positive subsets. Co-occurrence clustering excluded repertoires with fewer than 30,000 or more than 120,000 public chains, plus five with anomalous nucleotide sharing. Sourced from immuneACCESS, this table was stored by TCRdb with only in-frame sequences that have V and J called. A share of the clones is absent; for the studies checked, an unresolved V gene accounts for under half, and the remainder has no known explanation. The DNA gave D and trimming, while V, J and clone size come from that table. The sample data list 150,000 to 200,000 clones, and approximately 81% of these were observed just once. Approximately 2.4% of the sample is held by the ten biggest clonotypes.

Including the terminal cysteine and phenylalanine, the CDR3 comprises 14 residues. Only CDR3 DNA remains: 42 bases, in frame from the first base. As encoded in the germline V gene (reference sequence), CDR1 is SEHNR while CDR2 is FQNEAQ. The clonotype originates from a woman aged 45-65 years in good health and CMV-seronegative. The sequence links TRBV7-9 to TRBJ2-7, and perhaps TRBD2 as D gene, on 5 matching bases. The sequenced sample consisted of PBMCs. The CDR3 region: CSSSFWRFDDEQYF. The nucleotides read TGTTCCAGCAGCTTTTGGAGGTTTGACGACGAGCAGTACTTC.